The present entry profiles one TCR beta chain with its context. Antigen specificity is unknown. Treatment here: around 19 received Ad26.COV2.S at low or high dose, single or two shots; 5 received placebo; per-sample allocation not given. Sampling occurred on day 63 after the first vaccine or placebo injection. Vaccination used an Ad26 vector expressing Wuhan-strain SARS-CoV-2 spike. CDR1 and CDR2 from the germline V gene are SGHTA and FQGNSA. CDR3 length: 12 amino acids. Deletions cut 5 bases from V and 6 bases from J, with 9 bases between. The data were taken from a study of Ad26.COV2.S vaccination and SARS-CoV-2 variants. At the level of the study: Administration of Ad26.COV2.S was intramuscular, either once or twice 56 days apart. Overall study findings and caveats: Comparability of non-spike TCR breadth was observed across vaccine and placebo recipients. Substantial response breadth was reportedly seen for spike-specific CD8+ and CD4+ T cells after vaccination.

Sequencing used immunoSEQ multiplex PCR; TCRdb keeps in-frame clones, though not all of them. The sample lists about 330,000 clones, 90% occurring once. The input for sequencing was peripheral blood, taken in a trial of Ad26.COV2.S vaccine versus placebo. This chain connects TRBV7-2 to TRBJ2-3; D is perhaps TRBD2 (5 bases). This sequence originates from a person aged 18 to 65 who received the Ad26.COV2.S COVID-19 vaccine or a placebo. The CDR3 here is CASSPERDTQYF. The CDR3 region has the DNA TGTGCCAGCAGCCCTGAGCGGGATACGCAGTATTTT.